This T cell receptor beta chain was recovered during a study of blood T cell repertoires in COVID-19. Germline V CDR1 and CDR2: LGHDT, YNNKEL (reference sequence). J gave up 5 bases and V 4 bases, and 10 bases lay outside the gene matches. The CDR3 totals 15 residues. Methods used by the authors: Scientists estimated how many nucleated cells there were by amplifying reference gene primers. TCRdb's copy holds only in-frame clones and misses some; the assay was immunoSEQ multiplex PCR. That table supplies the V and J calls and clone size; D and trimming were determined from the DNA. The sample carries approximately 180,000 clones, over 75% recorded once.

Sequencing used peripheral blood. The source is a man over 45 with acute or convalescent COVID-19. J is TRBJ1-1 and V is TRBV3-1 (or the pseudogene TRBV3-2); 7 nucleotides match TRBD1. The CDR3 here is CASSLSIQGWTEAFF. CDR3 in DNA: TGTGCCAGCAGCCTAAGTATACAGGGGTGGACTGAAGCTTTCTTT.